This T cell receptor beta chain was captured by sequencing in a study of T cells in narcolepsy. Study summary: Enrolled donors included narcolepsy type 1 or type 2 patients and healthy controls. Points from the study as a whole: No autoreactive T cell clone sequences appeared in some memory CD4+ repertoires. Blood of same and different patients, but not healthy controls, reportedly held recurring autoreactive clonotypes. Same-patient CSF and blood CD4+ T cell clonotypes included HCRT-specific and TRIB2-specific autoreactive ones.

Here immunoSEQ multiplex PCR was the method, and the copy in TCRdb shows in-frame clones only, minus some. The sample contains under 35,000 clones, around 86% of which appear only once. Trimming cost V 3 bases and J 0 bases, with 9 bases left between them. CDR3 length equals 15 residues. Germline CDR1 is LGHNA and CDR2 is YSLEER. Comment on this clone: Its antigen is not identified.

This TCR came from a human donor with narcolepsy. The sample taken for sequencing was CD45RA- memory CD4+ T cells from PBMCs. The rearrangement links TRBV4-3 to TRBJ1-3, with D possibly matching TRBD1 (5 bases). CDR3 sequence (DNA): TGCGCCAGCAGCCAGGCCAGGGTCTCTGGAAACACCATATATTTT. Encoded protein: CASSQARVSGNTIYF.